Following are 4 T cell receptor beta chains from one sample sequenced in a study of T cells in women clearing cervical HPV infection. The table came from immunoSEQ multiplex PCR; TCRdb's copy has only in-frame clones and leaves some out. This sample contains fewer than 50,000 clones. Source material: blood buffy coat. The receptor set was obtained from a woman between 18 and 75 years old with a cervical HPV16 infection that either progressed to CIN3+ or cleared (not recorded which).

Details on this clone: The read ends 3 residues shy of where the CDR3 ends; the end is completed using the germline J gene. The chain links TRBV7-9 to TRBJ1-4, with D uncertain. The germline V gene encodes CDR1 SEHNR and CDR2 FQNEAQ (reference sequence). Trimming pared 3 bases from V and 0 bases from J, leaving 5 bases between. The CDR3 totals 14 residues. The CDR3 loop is CASSFVSTNEKLFF. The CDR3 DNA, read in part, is TGTGCCAGCAGCTTCGTATCAACTAATGAAAAA.

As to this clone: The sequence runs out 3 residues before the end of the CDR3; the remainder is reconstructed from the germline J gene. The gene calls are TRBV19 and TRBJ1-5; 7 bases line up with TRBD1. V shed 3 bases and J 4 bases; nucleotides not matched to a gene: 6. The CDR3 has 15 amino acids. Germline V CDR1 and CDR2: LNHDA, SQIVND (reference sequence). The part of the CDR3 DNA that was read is TGTGCCAGTAGTATCGAGGGGGCGCGGAATCAGCCC. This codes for CASSIEGARNQP. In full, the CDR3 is CASSIEGARNQPQHF.

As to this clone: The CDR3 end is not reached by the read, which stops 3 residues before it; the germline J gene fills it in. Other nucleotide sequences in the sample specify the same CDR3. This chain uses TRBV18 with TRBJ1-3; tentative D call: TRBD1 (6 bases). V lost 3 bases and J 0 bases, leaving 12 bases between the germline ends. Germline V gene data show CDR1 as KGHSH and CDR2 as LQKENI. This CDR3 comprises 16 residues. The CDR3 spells CASSPQQGASGNTIYF. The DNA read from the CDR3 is TGTGCCAGCTCACCCCAACAGGGTGCCTCTGGAAACACC.

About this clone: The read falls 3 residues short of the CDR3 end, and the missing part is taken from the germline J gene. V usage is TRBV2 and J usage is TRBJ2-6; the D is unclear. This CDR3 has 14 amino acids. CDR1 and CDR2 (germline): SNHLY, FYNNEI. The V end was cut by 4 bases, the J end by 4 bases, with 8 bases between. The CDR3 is CASSALPGANVLTF. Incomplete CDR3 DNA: TGTGCCAGCAGTGCACTCCCCGGGGCCAACGTC.